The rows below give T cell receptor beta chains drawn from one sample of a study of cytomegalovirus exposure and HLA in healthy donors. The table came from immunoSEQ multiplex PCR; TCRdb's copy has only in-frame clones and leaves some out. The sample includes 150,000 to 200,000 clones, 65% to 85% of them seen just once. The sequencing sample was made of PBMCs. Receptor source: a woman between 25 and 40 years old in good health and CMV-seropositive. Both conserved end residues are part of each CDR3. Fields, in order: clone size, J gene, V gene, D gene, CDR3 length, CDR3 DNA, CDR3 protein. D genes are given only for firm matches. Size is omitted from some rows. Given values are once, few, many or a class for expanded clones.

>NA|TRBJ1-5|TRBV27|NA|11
TGTGCCAGCGGGGCTAGTCAGCCCCAGCATTTT
CASGASQPQHF
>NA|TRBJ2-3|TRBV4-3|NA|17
TGCGCCAGCAGCCAAGAGGAGGCTCCTTCTAGCACAGATACGCAGTATTTT
CASSQEEAPSSTDTQYF
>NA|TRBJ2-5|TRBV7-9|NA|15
TGTGCCAGCAGCTTAAGTATCAGGGGACAAGAGACCCAGTACTTC
CASSLSIRGQETQYF
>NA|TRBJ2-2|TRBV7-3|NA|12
TGTGCCAGCGGAGGGTCCGCCGGGGAGCTGTTTTTT
CASGGSAGELFF
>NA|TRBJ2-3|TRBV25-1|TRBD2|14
TGTGCCAGCAGTAGAGTAGCGGGGCTGGATACGCAGTATTTT
CASSRVAGLDTQYF
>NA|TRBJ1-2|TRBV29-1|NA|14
TGCAGCGTTGACATAGGGGCAGGGGTACAGGGCTACACCTTC
CSVDIGAGVQGYTF
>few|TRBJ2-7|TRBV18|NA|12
TGTGCCAGCTCCCCGGGGGCCTACGAGCAGTACTTC
CASSPGAYEQYF
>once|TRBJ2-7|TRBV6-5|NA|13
TGTGCCAGCAGTGGGCAGTATTCCTACGAGCAGTACTTC
CASSGQYSYEQYF
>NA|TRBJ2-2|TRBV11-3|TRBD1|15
TGTGCCAGCAGCCAATCGGGGCAGGGGGCCGGGGAGCTGTTTTTT
CASSQSGQGAGELFF
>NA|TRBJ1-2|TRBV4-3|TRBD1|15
TGCGCCAGCAGTCACCGAACAGGGGAGTTTCGTGGCTACACCTTC
CASSHRTGEFRGYTF
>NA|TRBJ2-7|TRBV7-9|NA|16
TGTGCCAGCAGCTCCCTCGGCGAGCGGTCCCCCTACGAGCAGTACTTC
CASSSLGERSPYEQYF
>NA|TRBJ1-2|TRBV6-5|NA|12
TGTGCCAGCAAAGGGGGTGGCTATGGCTACACCTTC
CASKGGGYGYTF
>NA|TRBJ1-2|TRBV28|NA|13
TGTGCCAGCATCTCCGGGGGGCGGTCTGGCTACACCTTC
CASISGGRSGYTF
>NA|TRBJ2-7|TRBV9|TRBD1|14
TGTGCCAGCAGCGAGCGACAGGGGTACTACGAGCAGTACTTC
CASSERQGYYEQYF
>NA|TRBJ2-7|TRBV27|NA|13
TGTGCCAGCCGGGACATCAGCTCCTACGAGCAGTACTTC
CASRDISSYEQYF
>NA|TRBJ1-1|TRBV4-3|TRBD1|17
TGCGCCAGCAGCCAAGGTGGGACAGGGGGAGTAGGCACTGAAGCTTTCTTT
CASSQGGTGGVGTEAFF
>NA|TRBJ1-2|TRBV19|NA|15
TGTGCCAGTAGTACCTACAGACCTAATAACTATGGCTACACCTTC
CASSTYRPNNYGYTF
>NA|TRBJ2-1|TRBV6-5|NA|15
TGTGCCAGCAGTTACTCAGGGAGTGGGGGGAATGAGCAGTTCTTC
CASSYSGSGGNEQFF
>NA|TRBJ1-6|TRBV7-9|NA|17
TGTGCCAGCAGCCCGGCCGGCGGGGAGCTCTATAATTCACCCCTCCACTTT
CASSPAGGELYNSPLHF
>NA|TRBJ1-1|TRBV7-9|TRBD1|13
TGTGCCAGCAGCTTCCCACAGGGGCGTGAAGCTTTCTTT
CASSFPQGREAFF
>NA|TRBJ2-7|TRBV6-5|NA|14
TGTGCCAGCAGCGTCCGGGACACTGCCTACGAGCAGTACTTC
CASSVRDTAYEQYF
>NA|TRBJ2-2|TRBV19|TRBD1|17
TGTGCCAGTACCCCCCGCAGGGGACAGGGGGCCACCGGGGAGCTGTTTTTT
CASTPRRGQGATGELFF
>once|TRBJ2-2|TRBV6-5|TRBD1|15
TGTGCCAGCAGGAGGACAGGGATGTTCGCCGGGGAGCTGTTTTTT
CASRRTGMFAGELFF
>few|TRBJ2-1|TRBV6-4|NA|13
TGTGCCAGCAGTGACGCCGACAAAGGCAGACAGTTCTTC
CASSDADKGRQFF
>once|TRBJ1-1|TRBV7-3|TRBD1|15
TGTGCCAGCAGCATATCCGGGACAGGGAACACTGAAGCTTTCTTT
CASSISGTGNTEAFF
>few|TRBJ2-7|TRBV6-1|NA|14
TGTGCCAGCAGTGAAGTGGGCTCCCACTACGAGCAGTACTTC
CASSEVGSHYEQYF
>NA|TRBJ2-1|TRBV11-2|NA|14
TGTGCCAGCAGCTTGGGCAGCAGCTACAATGAGCAGTTCTTC
CASSLGSSYNEQFF
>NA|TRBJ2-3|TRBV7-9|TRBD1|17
TGTGCCAGCAGCGCAATCCCGGGACAGCATAGCACAGATACGCAGTATTTT
CASSAIPGQHSTDTQYF
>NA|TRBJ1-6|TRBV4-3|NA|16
TGCGCCAGCAGGTCGGACAGAAGCTCCTATAATTCACCCCTCCACTTT
CASRSDRSSYNSPLHF
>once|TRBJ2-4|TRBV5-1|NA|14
TGCGCCAGCAGCAGTCAGAAAGCCAAAAACATTCAGTACTTC
CASSSQKAKNIQYF
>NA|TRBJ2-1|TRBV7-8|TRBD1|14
TGTGCCAGCAGCCACCGGGACAGGGAGGGTGAGCAGTTCTTC
CASSHRDREGEQFF
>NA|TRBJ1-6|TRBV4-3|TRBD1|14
TGCGCCAGCAGCCCGGGACAGACGAATTCACCCCTCCACTTT
CASSPGQTNSPLHF
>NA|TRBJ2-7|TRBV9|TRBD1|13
TGTGCCAGCAGCCGAGGACAGGTCTACGAGCAGTACTTC
CASSRGQVYEQYF
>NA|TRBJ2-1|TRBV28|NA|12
TGTGCCAGCAGGAGCTCCTACAATGAGCAGTTCTTC
CASRSSYNEQFF
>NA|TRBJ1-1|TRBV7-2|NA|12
TGTGCCAGCAGCTTAGCCCCCGGGGTTTTTTTCTTT
CASSLAPGVFFF
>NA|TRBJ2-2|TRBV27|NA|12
TGTGCCAGCGGGCAGGGGATCGGGGAGCTGTTTTTT
CASGQGIGELFF
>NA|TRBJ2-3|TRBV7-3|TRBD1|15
TGTGCCAGCAGCCTGGGACAGGGGATCGCAGATACGCAGTATTTT
CASSLGQGIADTQYF
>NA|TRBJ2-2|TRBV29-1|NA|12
TGCAGCGGGGGACAGAACACCGGGGAGCTGTTTTTT
CSGGQNTGELFF
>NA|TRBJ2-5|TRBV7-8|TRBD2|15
TGTGCCAGCAGCTTTGTCCGGGAGGGCCGGGGGACCCAGTACTTC
CASSFVREGRGTQYF
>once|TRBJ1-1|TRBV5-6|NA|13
TGTGCCAGCAGCACAGACAGTAACACTGAAGCTTTCTTT
CASSTDSNTEAFF
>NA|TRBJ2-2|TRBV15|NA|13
TGTGCCACCAGCGACCGGAGGGCCGGGGAGCTGTTTTTT
CATSDRRAGELFF
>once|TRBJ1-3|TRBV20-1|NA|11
TGCAGTGCTGAACAGGGAAACACCATATATTTT
CSAEQGNTIYF
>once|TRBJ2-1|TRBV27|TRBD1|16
TGTGCCAGCAGTCCTAAAGGACAGGGTGACCGAGTTGAGCAGTTCTTC
CASSPKGQGDRVEQFF
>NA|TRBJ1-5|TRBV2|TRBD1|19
TGTGCCAGCAGTGAAGCTCCCGGACAGGGGATTTTTAGCAATCAGCCCCAGCATTTT
CASSEAPGQGIFSNQPQHF
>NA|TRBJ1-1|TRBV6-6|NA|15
TGTGCCAGCAGTTTCCCGACAGGTTTGAACACTGAAGCTTTCTTT
CASSFPTGLNTEAFF
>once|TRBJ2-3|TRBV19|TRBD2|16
TGTGCCAGTAGTACGGGAGGGGGTTCAGTTGCAGATACGCAGTATTTT
CASSTGGGSVADTQYF
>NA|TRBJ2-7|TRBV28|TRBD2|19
TGTGCCAGCAGTCCCTCCTCCTTTTCTCTGGCGGGAGACTTAGGCGAGCAGTACTTC
CASSPSSFSLAGDLGEQYF
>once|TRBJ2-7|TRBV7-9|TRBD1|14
TGTGCCAGCAGCGTACAGGGGGGTACCTACGAGCAGTACTTC
CASSVQGGTYEQYF
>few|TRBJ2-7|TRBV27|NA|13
TGTGCCAGCAGTTTTCCTCCTTACTACGAGCAGTACTTC
CASSFPPYYEQYF
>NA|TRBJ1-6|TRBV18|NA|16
TGTGCCAGCTCACCAGGAGCGGGTTCCTATAATTCACCCCTCCACTTT
CASSPGAGSYNSPLHF
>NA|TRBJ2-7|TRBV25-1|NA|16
TGTGCCAGCAGTCGGACAGTATCGGGATTTTCCTACGAGCAGTACTTC
CASSRTVSGFSYEQYF
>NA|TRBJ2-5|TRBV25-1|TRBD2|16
TGTGCCAGCAGTGAGAGGCTAGCGGGGGGGCAAGAGACCCAGTACTTC
CASSERLAGGQETQYF
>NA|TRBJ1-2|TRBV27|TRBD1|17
TGTGCCAGCAGTTTAGGTGTGGACAGGGCGAGGGGGTATGGCTACACCTTC
CASSLGVDRARGYGYTF
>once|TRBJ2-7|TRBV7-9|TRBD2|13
TGTGCCAGCACCGACCGGGGGGCCTACGAGCAGTACTTC
CASTDRGAYEQYF
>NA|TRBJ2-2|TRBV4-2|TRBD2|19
TGTGCCAGCAGCCAAGATAAAGGCGGGGGGGAAATCGACACCGGGGAGCTGTTTTTT
CASSQDKGGGEIDTGELFF
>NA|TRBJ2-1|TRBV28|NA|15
TGTGCCAGCAGTAACCTATTAGACAGACACAATGAGCAGTTCTTC
CASSNLLDRHNEQFF
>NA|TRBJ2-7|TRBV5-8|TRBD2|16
TGTGCCAGCAGCCCGACAGGCCGGGGGGGTTCCTACGAGCAGTACTTC
CASSPTGRGGSYEQYF
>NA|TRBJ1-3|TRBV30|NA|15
TGTGCCTGGAGAGCTGCTGACAGAGCTGGAAACACCATATATTTT
CAWRAADRAGNTIYF
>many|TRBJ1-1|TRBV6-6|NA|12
TGTGCCAGTCAGGGGCCGGGCACTGAAGCTTTCTTT
CASQGPGTEAFF
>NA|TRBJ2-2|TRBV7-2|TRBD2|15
TGTGCCAGCAACGCAGCGGGGGGTTACACCGGGGAGCTGTTTTTT
CASNAAGGYTGELFF